The T cell receptor (beta chain) under discussion was sequenced for a study of T cells in Graves' hyperthyroidism and ophthalmopathy. RNA transcripts served as the template for amplifying TCR beta CDR3 regions. HTBI primers were used for first-round RT-PCR of the TCR CDR3. TCRdb passed the multiplex PCR reads through MiXCR, listing each CDR3 protein once. The sample shows under 400,000 distinct CDR3 sequences, 18% of them seen only once. V was shortened by 8 bases and J by 10 bases, with 3 bases between the two germline ends. CDR1 is LNHNV, CDR2 YYDKDF, per germline (reference sequence). This CDR3 contains 9 residues.

The J gene is TRBJ1-6, the V gene TRBV15; D is ambiguous. The sequence was collected from a woman between 45 and 60 years old with Graves' hyperthyroidism. The sequencing input was blood. The CDR3 DNA follows: TGTGCCACCGACTCACCCCTCCACTTT. This encodes CATDSPLHF.